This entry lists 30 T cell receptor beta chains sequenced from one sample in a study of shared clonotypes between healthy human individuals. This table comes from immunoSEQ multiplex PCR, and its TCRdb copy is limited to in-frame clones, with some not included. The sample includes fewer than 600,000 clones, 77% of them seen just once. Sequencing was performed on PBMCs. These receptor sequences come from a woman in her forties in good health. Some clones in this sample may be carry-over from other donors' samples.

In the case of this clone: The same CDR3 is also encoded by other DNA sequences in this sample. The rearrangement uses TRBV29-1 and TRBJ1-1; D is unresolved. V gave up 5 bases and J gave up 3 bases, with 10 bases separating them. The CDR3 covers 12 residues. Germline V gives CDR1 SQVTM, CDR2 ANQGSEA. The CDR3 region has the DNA TGCAGCGTTCTTGATTTGGACACTGAAGCTTTCTTT. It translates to CSVLDLDTEAFF.

The CDR3 DNA follows: TGTGCCAGCAGCTTAGACGGGAATCAGCCCCAGCATTTT. This codes for CASSLDGNQPQHF. V usage is TRBV11-1 and J usage is TRBJ1-5; D gene uncertain. The CDR3 has 13 residues. Germline V gives CDR1 SGHAT, CDR2 FQDESV (reference sequence). V was clipped by 1 base and J by 4 bases, with 5 bases between them.

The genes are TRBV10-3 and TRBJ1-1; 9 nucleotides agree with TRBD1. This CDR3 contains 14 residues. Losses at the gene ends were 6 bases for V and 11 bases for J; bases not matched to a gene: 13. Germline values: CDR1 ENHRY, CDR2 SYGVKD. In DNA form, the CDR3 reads TGTGCCATCAGCATGTCCCGGGACAGGGTTGGCGCTTTCTTT. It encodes CAISMSRDRVGAFF.

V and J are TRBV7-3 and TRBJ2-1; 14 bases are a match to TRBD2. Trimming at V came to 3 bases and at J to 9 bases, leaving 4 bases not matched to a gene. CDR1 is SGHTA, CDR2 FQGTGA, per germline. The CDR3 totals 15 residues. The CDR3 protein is CASSLGLAGDREQFF. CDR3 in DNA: TGTGCCAGCAGCTTGGGACTAGCGGGAGATCGTGAGCAGTTCTTC.

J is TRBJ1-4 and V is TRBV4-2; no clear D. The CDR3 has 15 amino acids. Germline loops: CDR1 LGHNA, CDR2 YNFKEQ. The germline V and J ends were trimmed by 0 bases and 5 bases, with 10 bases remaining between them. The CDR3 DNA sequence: TGTGCCAGCAGCCAAGAATCTGCAGAGAATGAAAAACTGTTTTTT. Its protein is CASSQESAENEKLFF.

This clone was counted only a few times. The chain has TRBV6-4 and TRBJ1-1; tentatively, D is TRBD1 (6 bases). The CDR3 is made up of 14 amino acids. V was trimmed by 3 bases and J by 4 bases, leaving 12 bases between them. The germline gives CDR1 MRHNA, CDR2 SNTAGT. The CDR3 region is CASSERTEGTEAFF. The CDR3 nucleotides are TGTGCCAGCAGTGAGAGGACAGAGGGCACTGAAGCTTTCTTT.

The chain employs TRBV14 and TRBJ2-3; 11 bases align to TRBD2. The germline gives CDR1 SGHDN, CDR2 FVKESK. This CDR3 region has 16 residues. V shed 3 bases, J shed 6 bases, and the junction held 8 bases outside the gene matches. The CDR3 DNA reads TGTGCCAGCAGCCAGCCCGGGACTAGCGGAATTGATACGCAGTATTTT. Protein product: CASSQPGTSGIDTQYF.

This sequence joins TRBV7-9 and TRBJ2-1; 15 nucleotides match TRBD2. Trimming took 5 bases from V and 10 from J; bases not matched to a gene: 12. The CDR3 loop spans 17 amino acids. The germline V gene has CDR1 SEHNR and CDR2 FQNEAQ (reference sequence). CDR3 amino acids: CASSLEPGLAGGGEQFF. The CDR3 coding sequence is TGTGCCAGCAGCCTGGAACCGGGACTAGCGGGAGGAGGGGAGCAGTTCTTC.

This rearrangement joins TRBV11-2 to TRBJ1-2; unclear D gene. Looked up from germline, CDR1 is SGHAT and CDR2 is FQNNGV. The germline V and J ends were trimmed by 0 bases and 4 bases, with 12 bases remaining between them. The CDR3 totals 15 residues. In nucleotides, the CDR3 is TGTGCCAGCAGCTTAGATCGGGTCAGCAGCTATGGCTACACCTTC. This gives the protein CASSLDRVSSYGYTF.

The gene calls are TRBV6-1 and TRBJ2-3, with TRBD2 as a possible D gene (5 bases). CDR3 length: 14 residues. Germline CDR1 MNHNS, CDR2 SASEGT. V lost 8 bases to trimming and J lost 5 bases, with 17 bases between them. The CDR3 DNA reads TGTGCCAGCGCGCGGACTGCGGGCGTAGATACGCAGTATTTT. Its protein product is CASARTAGVDTQYF.

CDR3 protein: CASSTGQGVDTGELFF. Written as DNA, the CDR3 is TGTGCCAGCTCCACAGGACAGGGAGTCGACACCGGGGAGCTGTTTTTT. The rearrangement links TRBV18 to TRBJ2-2; 8 positions match TRBD1. The CDR3 totals 16 residues. From germline, CDR1 is KGHSH and CDR2 LQKENI. The V segment lost 6 bases and the J segment 3 bases; nucleotides outside the gene matches: 9. The full variable domain, rest sourced from reference TRBV18 and TRBJ2-2, is NAGVMQNPRHLVRRRGQEARLRCSPMKGHSHVYWYRQLPEEGLKFMVYLQKENIIDESGMPKERFSAEFPKEGPSILRIQQVVRGDSAAYFCASSTGQGVDTGELFFGEGSRLTVL.

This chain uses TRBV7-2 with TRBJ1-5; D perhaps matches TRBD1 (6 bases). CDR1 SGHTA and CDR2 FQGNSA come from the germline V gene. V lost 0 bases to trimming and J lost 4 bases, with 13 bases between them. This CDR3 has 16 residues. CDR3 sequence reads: CASSLAGHLPNQPQHF. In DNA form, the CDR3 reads TGTGCCAGCAGCTTAGCGGGACACCTACCGAATCAGCCCCAGCATTTT.

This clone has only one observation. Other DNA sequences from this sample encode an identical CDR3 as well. CDR3 region: CSARSYEQYF. In DNA form, the CDR3 reads TGCAGTGCTCGCTCCTACGAGCAGTACTTC. The chain joins TRBV20-1 to TRBJ2-7; unclear D gene. The CDR3 runs 10 residues. Germline V lookup: CDR1 DFQATT, CDR2 SNEGSKA (reference sequence). Trimming left V 5 bases short and J 0 bases short, with 2 bases between.

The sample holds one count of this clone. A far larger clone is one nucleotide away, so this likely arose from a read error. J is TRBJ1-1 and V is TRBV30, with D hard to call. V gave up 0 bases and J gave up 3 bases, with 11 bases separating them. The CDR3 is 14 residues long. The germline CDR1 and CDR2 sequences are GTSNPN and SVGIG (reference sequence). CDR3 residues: CAWSVVLWDTEAFF. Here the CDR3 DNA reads TGTGCCTGGAGTGTCGTACTCTGGGACACTGAAGCTTTCTTT.

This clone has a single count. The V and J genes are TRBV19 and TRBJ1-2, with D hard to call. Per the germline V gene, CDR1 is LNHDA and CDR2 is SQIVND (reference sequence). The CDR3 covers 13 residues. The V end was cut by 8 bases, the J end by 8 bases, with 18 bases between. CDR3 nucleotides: TGTGCCAGTTCGCCGGGCGGGCGAAGAGGCTACACCTTC. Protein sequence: CASSPGGRRGYTF.

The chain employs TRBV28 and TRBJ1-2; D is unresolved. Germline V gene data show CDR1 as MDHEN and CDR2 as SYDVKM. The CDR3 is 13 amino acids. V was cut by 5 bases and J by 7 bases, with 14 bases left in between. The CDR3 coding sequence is TGTGCCAGCAGTCTAGGGCTAGCGGGTGGCTACACCTTC. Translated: CASSLGLAGGYTF.

CDR3 DNA sequence: TGTGCCAGCAGCCAAACGGCAGCGGCGGAGTACCAAGAGACCCAGTACTTC. Protein sequence: CASSQTAAAEYQETQYF. The chain is built from TRBV4-2 and TRBJ2-5, with a possible D match to TRBD2 (5 bases). This CDR3 comprises 17 residues. Looked up from germline, CDR1 is LGHNA and CDR2 is YNFKEQ. V lost 2 bases, J lost 0 bases, and 16 bases lay in between.

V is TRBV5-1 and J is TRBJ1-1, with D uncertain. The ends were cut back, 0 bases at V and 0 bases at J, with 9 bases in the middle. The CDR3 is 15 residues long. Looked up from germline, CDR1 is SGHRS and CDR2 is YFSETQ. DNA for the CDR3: TGCGCCAGCAGCTTGGCCGACGAGGTGAACACTGAAGCTTTCTTT. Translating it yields CASSLADEVNTEAFF.

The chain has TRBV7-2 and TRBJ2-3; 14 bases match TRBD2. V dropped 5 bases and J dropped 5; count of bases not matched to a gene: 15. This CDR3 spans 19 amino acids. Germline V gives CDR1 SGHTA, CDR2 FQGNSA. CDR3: CASSILRGAGTSGRDTQYF. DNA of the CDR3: TGTGCCAGCAGCATCCTGCGAGGGGCCGGGACTAGCGGGAGAGATACGCAGTATTTT.

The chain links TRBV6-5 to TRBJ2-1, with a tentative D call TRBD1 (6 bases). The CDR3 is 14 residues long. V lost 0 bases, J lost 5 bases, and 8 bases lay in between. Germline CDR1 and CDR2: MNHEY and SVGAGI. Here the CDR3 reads CASSYSGADNEQFF. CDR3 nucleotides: TGTGCCAGCAGTTACTCGGGGGCGGACAATGAGCAGTTCTTC.

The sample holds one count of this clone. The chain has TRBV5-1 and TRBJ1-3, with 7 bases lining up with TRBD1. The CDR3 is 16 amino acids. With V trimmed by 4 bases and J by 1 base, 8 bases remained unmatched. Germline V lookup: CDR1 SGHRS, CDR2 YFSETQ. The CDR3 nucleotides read TGCGCCAGCAGCCCGACAGGGAGAAGGTCTGGAAACACCATATATTTT. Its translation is CASSPTGRRSGNTIYF.

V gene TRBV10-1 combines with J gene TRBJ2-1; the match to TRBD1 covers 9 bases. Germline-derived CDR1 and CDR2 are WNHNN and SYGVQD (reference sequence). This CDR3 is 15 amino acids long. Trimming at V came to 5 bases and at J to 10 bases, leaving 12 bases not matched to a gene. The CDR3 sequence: CASSTPGTGSGEQFF. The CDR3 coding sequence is TGCGCCAGCAGTACTCCAGGGACAGGGAGTGGGGAGCAGTTCTTC.

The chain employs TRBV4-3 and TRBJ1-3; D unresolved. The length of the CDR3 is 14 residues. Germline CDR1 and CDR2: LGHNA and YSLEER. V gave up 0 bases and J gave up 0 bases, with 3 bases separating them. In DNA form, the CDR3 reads TGCGCCAGCAGCCAAGACAGCTCTGGAAACACCATATATTTT. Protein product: CASSQDSSGNTIYF.

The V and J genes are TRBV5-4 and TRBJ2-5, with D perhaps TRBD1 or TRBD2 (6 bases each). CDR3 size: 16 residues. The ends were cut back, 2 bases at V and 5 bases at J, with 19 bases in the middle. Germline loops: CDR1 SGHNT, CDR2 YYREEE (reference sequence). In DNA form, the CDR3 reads TGTGCCAGCAGCTTTATGGGGGGCCGACCGGAGGAGACCCAGTACTTC. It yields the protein CASSFMGGRPEETQYF.

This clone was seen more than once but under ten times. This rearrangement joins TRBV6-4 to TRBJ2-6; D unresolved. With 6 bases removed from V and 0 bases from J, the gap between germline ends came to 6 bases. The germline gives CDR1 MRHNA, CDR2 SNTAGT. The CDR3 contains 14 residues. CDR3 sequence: CASSADSGANVLTF. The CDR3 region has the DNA TGTGCCAGCAGCGCCGACTCTGGGGCCAACGTCCTGACTTTC.

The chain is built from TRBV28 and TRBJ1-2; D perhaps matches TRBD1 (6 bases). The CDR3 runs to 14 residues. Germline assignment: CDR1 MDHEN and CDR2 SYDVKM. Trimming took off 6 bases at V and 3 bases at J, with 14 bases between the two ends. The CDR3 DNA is TGTGCCAGCAGCCCCGCCAGGGGCTACTATGGCTACACCTTC. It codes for CASSPARGYYGYTF.

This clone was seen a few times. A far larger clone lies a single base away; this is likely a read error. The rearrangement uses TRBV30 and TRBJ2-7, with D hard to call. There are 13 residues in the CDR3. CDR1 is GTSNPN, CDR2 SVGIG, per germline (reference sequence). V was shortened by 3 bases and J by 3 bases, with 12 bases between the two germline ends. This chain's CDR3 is CAWRRMGDYEQYF. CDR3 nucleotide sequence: TGTGCCTGGAGGCGAATGGGCGACTACGAGCAGTACTTC.

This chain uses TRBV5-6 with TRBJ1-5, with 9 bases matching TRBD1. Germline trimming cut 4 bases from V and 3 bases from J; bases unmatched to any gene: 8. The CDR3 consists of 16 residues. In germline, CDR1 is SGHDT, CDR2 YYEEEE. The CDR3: CASSVRTGDVNQPQHF. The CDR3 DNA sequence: TGTGCCAGCAGCGTACGGACAGGGGACGTCAATCAGCCCCAGCATTTT.

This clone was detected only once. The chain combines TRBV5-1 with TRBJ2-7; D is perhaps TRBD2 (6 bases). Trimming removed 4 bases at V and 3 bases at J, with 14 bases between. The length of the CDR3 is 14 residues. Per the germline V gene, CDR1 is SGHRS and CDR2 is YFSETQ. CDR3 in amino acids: CASSLGGVDYEQYF. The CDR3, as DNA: TGCGCCAGCAGCCTCGGGGGAGTGGACTACGAGCAGTACTTC.

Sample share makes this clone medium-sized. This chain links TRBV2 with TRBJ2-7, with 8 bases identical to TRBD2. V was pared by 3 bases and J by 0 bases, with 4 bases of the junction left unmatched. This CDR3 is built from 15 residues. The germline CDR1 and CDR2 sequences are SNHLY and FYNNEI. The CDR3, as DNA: TGTGCCAGCAGTGACGTCACTAGCGGCTCCTACGAGCAGTACTTC. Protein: CASSDVTSGSYEQYF.